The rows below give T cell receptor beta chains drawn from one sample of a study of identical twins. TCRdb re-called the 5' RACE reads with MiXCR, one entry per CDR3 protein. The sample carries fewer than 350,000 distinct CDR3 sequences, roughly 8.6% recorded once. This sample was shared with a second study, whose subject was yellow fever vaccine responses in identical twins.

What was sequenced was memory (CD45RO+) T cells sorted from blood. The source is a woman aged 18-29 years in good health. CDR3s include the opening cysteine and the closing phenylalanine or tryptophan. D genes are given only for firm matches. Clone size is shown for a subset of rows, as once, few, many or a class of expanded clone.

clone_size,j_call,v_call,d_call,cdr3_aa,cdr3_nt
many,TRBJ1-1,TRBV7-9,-,CASSSQQPNTEAFF,TGTGCCAGCAGCTCACAACAGCCCAACACTGAAGCTTTCTTT
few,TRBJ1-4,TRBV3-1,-,CASTGGFATNEKLFF,TGTGCCAGCACCGGAGGGTTTGCAACTAATGAAAAACTGTTTTTT
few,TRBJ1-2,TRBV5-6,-,CASSLKPSYGYTF,TGTGCCAGCAGCCTCAAGCCCTCCTATGGCTACACCTTC
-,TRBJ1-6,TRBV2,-,CASSDRAGNNSPLHF,TGTGCCAGCAGTGACCGGGCAGGGAATAATTCACCCCTCCACTTT
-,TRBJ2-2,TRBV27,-,CASSLAPGGELFF,TGTGCCAGCTCCCTAGCCCCGGGGGGGGAGCTGTTTTTT
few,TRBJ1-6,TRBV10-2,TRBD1,CASSDVGTDNSPLHF,TGCGCCAGCAGTGATGTCGGGACAGACAATTCACCCCTCCACTTT
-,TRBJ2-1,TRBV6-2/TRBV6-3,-,CASSPSRTSYNEQFF,TGTGCCAGCAGTCCAAGCAGGACCTCCTACAATGAGCAGTTCTTC
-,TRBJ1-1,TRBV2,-,CASFPGAMNTEAFF,TGTGCCAGCTTTCCAGGGGCCATGAACACTGAAGCTTTCTTT
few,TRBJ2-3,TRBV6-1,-,CASSRLEVDTQYF,TGTGCCAGCAGCAGACTAGAGGTAGATACGCAGTATTTT
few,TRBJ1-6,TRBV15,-,CATSRGMQIDSPLHF,TGTGCCACCAGCAGAGGCATGCAGATTGATTCACCCCTCCACTTT
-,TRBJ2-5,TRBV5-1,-,CASSLVGGPSQETQYF,TGCGCCAGCAGCTTGGTGGGAGGCCCCTCACAAGAGACCCAGTACTTC
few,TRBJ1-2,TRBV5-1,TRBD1,CASSSDRVTDGYTF,TGCGCCAGCAGCTCGGACAGGGTCACGGATGGCTACACCTTC
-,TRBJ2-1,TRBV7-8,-,CASSLGAGSVFINEQFF,TGTGCCAGCAGCTTAGGAGCCGGGAGCGTTTTCATCAATGAGCAGTTCTTC
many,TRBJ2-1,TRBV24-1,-,CATSDADPVSYNEQFF,TGTGCCACCAGTGATGCCGACCCGGTCTCCTACAATGAGCAGTTCTTC
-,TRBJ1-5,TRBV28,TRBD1,CASSVQDRVHQPQHF,TGTGCCAGCAGTGTTCAGGACAGGGTTCATCAGCCCCAGCATTTT
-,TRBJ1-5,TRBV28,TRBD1,CASSFRDRGNQPQHF,TGTGCCAGCAGTTTCCGGGACAGGGGTAATCAGCCCCAGCATTTT
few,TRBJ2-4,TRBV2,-,CASSESDIQYF,TGTGCCAGCAGTGAATCGGACATTCAGTACTTC
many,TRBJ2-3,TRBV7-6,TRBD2,CASSFDPLGRESTDTQYF,TGTGCCAGCAGCTTCGACCCACTAGGGCGGGAGAGCACAGATACGCAGTATTTT
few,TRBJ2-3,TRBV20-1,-,CKTSMPGGTQYF,TGCAAAACCTCTATGCCCGGGGGTACGCAGTATTTT
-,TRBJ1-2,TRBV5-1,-,CASSLSGAYGYTF,TGCGCCAGCAGCTTGTCGGGGGCCTATGGCTACACCTTC
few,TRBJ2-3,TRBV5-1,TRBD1,CASRLRGQGADTQYF,TGCGCCAGCAGACTCCGGGGACAGGGAGCTGATACGCAGTATTTT
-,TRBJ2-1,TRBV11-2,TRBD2,CASSLRGLAGGLSVDEQFF,TGTGCCAGCAGCTTACGTGGGCTAGCGGGAGGGCTATCCGTAGATGAGCAGTTCTTC
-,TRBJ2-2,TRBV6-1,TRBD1,CASSVGQPSGELFF,TGTGCCAGCAGTGTGGGACAGCCAAGCGGGGAGCTGTTTTTT
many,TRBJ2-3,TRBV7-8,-,CASSSPARVTDTQYF,TGTGCCAGCAGCTCGCCAGCGAGGGTGACAGATACGCAGTATTTT
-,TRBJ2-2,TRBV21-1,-,CASSKITSDRKPGGELFF,TGTGCCAGCAGCAAAATAACTAGCGACCGAAAACCTGGCGGGGAGCTGTTTTTT
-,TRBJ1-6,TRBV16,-,CASSLNRDSPLHF,TGTGCCAGCAGCTTAAACAGGGATTCACCCCTCCACTTT
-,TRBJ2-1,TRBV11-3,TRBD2,CASSRLSGSSNEQFF,TGTGCCAGCAGCCGCTTGAGCGGGAGTAGCAATGAGCAGTTCTTC
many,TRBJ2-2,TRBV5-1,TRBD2,CASSLAGAGTGELFF,TGCGCCAGCAGCTTAGCGGGAGCGGGGACCGGGGAGCTGTTTTTT
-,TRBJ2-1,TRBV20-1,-,CSARTHKGSFF,TGCAGTGCTAGAACCCACAAAGGGTCGTTCTTC
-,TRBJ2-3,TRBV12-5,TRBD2,CASVPSSGSTDTQYF,TGTGCTAGTGTTCCCTCTAGCGGGAGCACAGATACGCAGTATTTT
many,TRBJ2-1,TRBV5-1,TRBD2,CASIGGGTRDEQFF,TGCGCCAGCATCGGGGGGGGGACTAGGGATGAGCAGTTCTTC
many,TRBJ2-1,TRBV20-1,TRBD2,CSASSGTSGYNEQFF,TGCAGTGCTTCCTCCGGGACTAGTGGGTACAATGAGCAGTTCTTC
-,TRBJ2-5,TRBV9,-,CASSAQAPGRYQETQYF,TGTGCCAGCAGCGCCCAGGCCCCGGGGCGGTACCAAGAGACCCAGTACTTC
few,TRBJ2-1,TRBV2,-,CASSGGRVRESVQFF,TGTGCCAGCAGCGGGGGGCGGGTGAGGGAAAGTGTGCAGTTCTTC
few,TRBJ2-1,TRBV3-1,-,CASSQEKDEQFF,TGTGCCAGCAGCCAAGAGAAGGATGAGCAGTTCTTC
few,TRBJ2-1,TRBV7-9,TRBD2,CASSLSGGAFQNEQFF,TGTGCCAGCAGCCTGAGCGGGGGGGCCTTTCAGAATGAGCAGTTCTTC
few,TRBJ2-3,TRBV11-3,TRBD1,CASSRQGPVADTQYF,TGTGCCAGCAGCCGACAGGGTCCCGTGGCAGATACGCAGTATTTT
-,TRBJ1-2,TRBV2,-,CASRSGNGYGYTF,TGTGCCAGCAGATCTGGGAACGGCTATGGCTACACCTTC
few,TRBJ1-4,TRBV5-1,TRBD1,CASSFAGDRANEKLFF,TGCGCCAGCAGCTTTGCCGGGGACAGGGCTAATGAAAAACTGTTTTTT